This T cell receptor (beta chain) originates from a study of circulating CD8 cells and anti-PD-1 response in melanoma. The sample holds a few counts of this clonotype. What it binds is not known. It may be a read error: a sequence one base away is much more abundant. The CDR3 end shows no conserved phenylalanine or tryptophan, and so a read error is likely. The study's findings and limits: DNEG was most diverse; TIGIT repertoires were least diverse. Previously treated and treatment-naive patients were pooled together. At M1, fewer than 8% of TRB clonotypes appeared in multiple subsets. Most experiments lacked replicates.

TCR libraries were prepared from 15 ng of total RNA with the QIAseq Immune Repertoire TCR panel. TCRdb redid the calling of the reads with MiXCR, one entry per CDR3 protein. The profile shows over 450 distinct CDR3 sequences, 6.9% of them singletons. Four subsets defined by PD-1 and/or TIGIT were sorted from live CD3+CD8+TCRalphabeta+ cells. Trimming took off 0 bases at V and 4 bases at J, with 10 bases between the two ends. There are 13 residues in the CDR3. CDR1 is SQVTM, CDR2 ANQGSEA, per germline. The chain combines TRBV29-1 with TRBJ2-7; D perhaps matches TRBD1 (5 bases). This clonotype was sampled from a human donor with melanoma. The sample was CD8+ T cells from PBMCs, taken at baseline or after one month of anti-PD-1 therapy (not recorded which). Here the CDR3 DNA reads TGCAGCGTTGAAGATGTGGGGCAGTACGAGCAGTACCTC. This encodes CSVEDVGQYEQYL.